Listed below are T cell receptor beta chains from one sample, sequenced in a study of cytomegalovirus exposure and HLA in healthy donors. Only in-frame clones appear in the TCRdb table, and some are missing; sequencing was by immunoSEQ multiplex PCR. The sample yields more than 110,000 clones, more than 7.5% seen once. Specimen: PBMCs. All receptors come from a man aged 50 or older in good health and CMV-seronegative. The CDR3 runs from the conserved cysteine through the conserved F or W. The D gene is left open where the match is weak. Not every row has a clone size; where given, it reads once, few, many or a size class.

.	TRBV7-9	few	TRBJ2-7	CASSNVRAYEQYF
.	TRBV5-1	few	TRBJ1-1	CASSFGKENTEAFF
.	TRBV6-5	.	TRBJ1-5	CASSQAGGNNQPQHF
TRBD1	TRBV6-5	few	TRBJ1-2	CASSRTDRGNYGYTF
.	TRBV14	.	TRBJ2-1	CASSRQPLADNEQFF
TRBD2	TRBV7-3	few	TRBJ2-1	CASSLIGTSAMSSYNEQFF
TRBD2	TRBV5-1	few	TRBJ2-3	CASSLDGLVPDTQYF
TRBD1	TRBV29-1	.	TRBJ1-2	CSVEGQGMDYGYTF
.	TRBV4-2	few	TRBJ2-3	CASSQEEDTQYF
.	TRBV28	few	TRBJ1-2	CASTPGYGYTF
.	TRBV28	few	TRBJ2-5	CASSFGEPQETQYF
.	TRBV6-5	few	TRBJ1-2	CATGLSGNYGYTF
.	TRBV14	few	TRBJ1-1	CASSKVRQAEAFF
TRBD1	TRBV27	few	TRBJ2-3	CASSSHRGNTDTQYF
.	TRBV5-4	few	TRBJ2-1	CASSATSGEQFF
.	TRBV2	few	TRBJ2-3	CASSSTSGADTQYF
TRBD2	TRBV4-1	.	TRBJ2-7	CASSQVAGGSYEQYF
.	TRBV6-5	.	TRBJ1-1	CASSYRGGGTEAFF